This T cell receptor beta chain is drawn from a study of T cell repertoires in cytomegalovirus infection. Study conclusions and caveats: Ex vivo responses were dominated by HLA-C-restricted CMV-specific TCR beta clonotypes.

Via MiXCR, TCRdb re-called the reads, giving one row per CDR3 protein. Here the sample spans under 200,000 distinct CDR3 sequences, approximately 9.7% being singletons. A word on this clonotype: Its matching antigen is unknown.

Per the germline V gene, CDR1 is MDHEN and CDR2 is SYDVKM. This CDR3 spans 16 amino acids. V was clipped by 5 bases and J by 1 base, with 17 bases between them. The TCR sequence derives from a human donor in good health (CMV status not recorded). Some clones in this sample may be carry-over from other donors' samples. This rearrangement joins TRBV28 to TRBJ1-1, with D possibly matching TRBD1 (5 bases). The sequenced sample consisted of PBMCs. CDR3 protein: CASSIMHPGGNTEAFF. CDR3 DNA sequence: TGTGCCAGCAGTATTATGCATCCCGGGGGGAACACTGAAGCTTTCTTT. Looking up the rest from reference TRBV28 and TRBJ1-1 gives the full variable domain: DVKVTQSSRYLVKRTGEKVFLECVQDMDHENMFWYRQDPGLGLRLIYFSYDVKMKEKGDIPEGYSVSREKKERFSLILESASTNQTSMYLCASSIMHPGGNTEAFFGQGTRLTVV.